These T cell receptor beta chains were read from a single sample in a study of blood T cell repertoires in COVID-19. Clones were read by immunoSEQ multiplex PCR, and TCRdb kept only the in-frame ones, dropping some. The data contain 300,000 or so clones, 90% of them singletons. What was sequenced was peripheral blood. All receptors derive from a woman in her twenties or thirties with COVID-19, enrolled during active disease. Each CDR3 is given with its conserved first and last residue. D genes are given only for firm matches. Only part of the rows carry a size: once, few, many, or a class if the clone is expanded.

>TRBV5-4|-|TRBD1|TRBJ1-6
TGTGCCAGCAGCAGGGGACAGGGAGGCGGTTCACCCCTCCACTTT
CASSRGQGGGSPLHF
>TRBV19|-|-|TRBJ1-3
TGTGCCAGCAGGATGAGCTCTGGAAACACCATATATTTT
CASRMSSGNTIYF
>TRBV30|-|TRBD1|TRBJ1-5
TGTGCCTGGAGTAGGGACAGTGTGAGCAATCAGCCCCAGCATTTT
CAWSRDSVSNQPQHF
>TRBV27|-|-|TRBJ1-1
TGTGCCAGCGCTCCACTGAGGAAGAACACTGAAGCTTTCTTT
CASAPLRKNTEAFF
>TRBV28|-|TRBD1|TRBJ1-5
TGTGCCAGCATCTCAGGGGGGACGAGCAATCAGCCCCAGCATTTT
CASISGGTSNQPQHF
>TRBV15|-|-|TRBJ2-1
TGTGCCACCAACCTGGGGGCGGTGGGGTACAATGAGCAGTTCTTC
CATNLGAVGYNEQFF
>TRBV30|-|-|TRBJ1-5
TGTGCCTGGAGGACGGGGGGAAACCAGCCCCAGCATTTT
CAWRTGGNQPQHF
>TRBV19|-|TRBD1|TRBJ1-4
TGTGCCAGTAGCAAGGACAGGGAAGAAAAACTGTTTTTT
CASSKDREEKLFF
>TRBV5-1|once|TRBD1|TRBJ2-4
TGCGCCAGCAGCTTGGTACAGGGGGCGCTCAGCATTCAGTACTTC
CASSLVQGALSIQYF
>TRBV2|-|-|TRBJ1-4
TGTGCCAGCCGCGAAAGGGGCGGGGAAGTTGAAAAACTGTTTTTT
CASRERGGEVEKLFF
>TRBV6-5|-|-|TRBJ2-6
TGTGCCAGCAGTTCCGACAGCTCTGGGGCCAACGTCCTGACTTTC
CASSSDSSGANVLTF
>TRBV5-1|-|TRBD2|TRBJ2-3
TGCGCCAGCAGCTTCGGCGGGGGGGGCACAGATACGCAGTATTTT
CASSFGGGGTDTQYF
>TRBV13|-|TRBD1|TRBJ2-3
TGTGCCAGCAGTACCGGGACAGGGTGGCCAGATACGCAGTATTTT
CASSTGTGWPDTQYF
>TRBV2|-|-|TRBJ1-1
TGTGCCAGCACCGAAGAGGCAAGAGGAAACACTGAAGCTTTCTTT
CASTEEARGNTEAFF
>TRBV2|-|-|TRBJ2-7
TGTGCCAGCAGTGGCAGTTTCGTGACAGTCTCCTACGAGCAGTACTTC
CASSGSFVTVSYEQYF
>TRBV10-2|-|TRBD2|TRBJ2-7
TGCGCCAGCAGTGAGTCGACTAGCGGGAGGCGGGTCTACGAGCAGTACTTC
CASSESTSGRRVYEQYF
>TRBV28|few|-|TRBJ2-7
TGTGCCAGCAGTTTATTAGAAAGCTACGAGCAGTACTTC
CASSLLESYEQYF
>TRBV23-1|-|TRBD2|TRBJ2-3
TGCGCCAGCAGTCAAAGGAGGGAACTAGCGGGAGGGTGGAGAACAGATACGCAGTATTTT
CASSQRRELAGGWRTDTQYF
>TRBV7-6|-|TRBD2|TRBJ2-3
TGTGCCAGCAGCTTAGCGACTAGCGGGGCCACAGATACGCAGTATTTT
CASSLATSGATDTQYF
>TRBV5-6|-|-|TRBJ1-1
TGTGCCAGCCAGAACCTGAACACTGAAGCTTTCTTT
CASQNLNTEAFF
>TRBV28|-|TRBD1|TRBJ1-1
TGTGCCAGCAGTACCCTGAGGGGGCTCGCTGAAGCTTTCTTT
CASSTLRGLAEAFF
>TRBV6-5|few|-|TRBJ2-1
TGTGCCAGCAGTTACTCACACGGGAGCTCCTACAATGAGCAGTTCTTC
CASSYSHGSSYNEQFF
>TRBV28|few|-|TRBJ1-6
TGTGCCAGCAGTTTATCGGGGGGGCCGAATTCACCCCTCCACTTT
CASSLSGGPNSPLHF
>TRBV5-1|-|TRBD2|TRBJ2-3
TGCGCCAGCAGCTTGGTGGCGGGAGGGCCTCAAGATACGCAGTATTTT
CASSLVAGGPQDTQYF
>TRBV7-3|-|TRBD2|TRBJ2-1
TGTGCCAGCAGCAATAGACTAGCGGGACTCGATGAGCAGTTCTTC
CASSNRLAGLDEQFF
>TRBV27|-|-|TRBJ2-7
TGTGCCAGCAGTTCGGCCCCAGGGGTGGTCTACGAGCAGTACTTC
CASSSAPGVVYEQYF
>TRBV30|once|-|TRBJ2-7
TGTGCCTGGACTGGGACACTGGGCTACGAGCAGTACTTC
CAWTGTLGYEQYF
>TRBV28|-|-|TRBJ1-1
TGTGCCAGCACTGTCTGGGGGGGGACTGAAGCTTTCTTT
CASTVWGGTEAFF
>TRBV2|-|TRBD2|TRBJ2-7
TGTGCCAGCAGCGCAACTAGCGGTCCTGCCTACGAGCAGTACTTC
CASSATSGPAYEQYF
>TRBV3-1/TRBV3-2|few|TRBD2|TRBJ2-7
TGTGCCAGCAGCCCTCTAGCGGGAGTCTTCCACGAGCAGTACTTC
CASSPLAGVFHEQYF
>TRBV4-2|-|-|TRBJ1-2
TGTGCCAGCAGCCAAGGCGAGGAAAAATACTATGGCTACACCTTC
CASSQGEEKYYGYTF
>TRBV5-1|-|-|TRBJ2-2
TGCGCCAGCAGCTTGACACAGCCAACGAACACCGGGGAGCTGTTTTTT
CASSLTQPTNTGELFF
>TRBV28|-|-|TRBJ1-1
TGTGCCAGCAGTCGACCGGACACCTTGAACACTGAAGCTTTCTTT
CASSRPDTLNTEAFF
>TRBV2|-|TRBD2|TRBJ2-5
TGTGCCAGCAGTGTAGCGGGAGGACGGGAGACCCAGTACTTC
CASSVAGGRETQYF
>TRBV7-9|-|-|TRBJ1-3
TGTGCCAGCAGCTTATCGGGGGGCTCTGGAAACACCATATATTTT
CASSLSGGSGNTIYF
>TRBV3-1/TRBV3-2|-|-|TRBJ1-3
TGTGCCAGCAGCCCGAGACAGAGACTCTCTGGAAACACCATATATTTT
CASSPRQRLSGNTIYF
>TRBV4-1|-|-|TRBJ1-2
TGCGCCAGCAGCCACCAAGGGAGGCCAAACTATGGCTACACCTTC
CASSHQGRPNYGYTF
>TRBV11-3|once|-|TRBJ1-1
TGTGCCAGCAGCTTAACCCCAGGGAACACTGAAGCTTTCTTT
CASSLTPGNTEAFF
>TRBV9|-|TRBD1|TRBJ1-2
TGTGCCAGCAGCGTAGCTCCGGGCAGGGGGTTGGGAGGCTACACCTTC
CASSVAPGRGLGGYTF
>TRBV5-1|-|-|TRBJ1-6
TGCGCCAGCAGCTTGCCCTTGCCTGGCTCACCCCTCCACTTT
CASSLPLPGSPLHF
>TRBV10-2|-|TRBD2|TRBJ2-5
TGCGCCAGCAGTGAACTAGCGGGGCAAGAGACCCAGTACTTC
CASSELAGQETQYF
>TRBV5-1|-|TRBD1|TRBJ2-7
TGCGCCAGCAGCTTTGGGACAGGGAGCTCCTACGAGCAGTACTTC
CASSFGTGSSYEQYF
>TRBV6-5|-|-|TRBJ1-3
TGTGCCAGCAGTTACGAGGGCAACTCTGGAAACACCATATATTTT
CASSYEGNSGNTIYF
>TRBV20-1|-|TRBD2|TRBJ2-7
TGCAGTGCTAGTTCGCTAGCGGGAGTTGACGAGCAGTACTTC
CSASSLAGVDEQYF
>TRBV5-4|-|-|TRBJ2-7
TGTGCCAGCAGCTTGAAAAGGGGAGGCTACGAGCAGTACTTC
CASSLKRGGYEQYF
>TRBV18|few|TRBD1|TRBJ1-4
TGTGCCAGCTCCCAAACCCGGGACAGTAATGAAAAACTGTTTTTT
CASSQTRDSNEKLFF
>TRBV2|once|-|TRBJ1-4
TGTGCCAGCAGACCCAAGACGGGGACTAATGAAAAACTGTTTTTT
CASRPKTGTNEKLFF
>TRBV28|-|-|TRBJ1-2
TGTGCCAGCAGCCCTCCCGGGGAAAGAGGAGGCTACACCTTC
CASSPPGERGGYTF
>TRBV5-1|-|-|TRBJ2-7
TGCGCCAGCAGCCCGACAGCTAACTACGAGCAGTACTTC
CASSPTANYEQYF
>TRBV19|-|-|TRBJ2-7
TGTGCCAGTAAGGCCGCGGGGTACGAGCAGTACTTC
CASKAAGYEQYF
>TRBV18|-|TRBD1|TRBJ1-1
TGTGCCAGCTCACCACCGGGACAGGCCATGAACACTGAAGCTTTCTTT
CASSPPGQAMNTEAFF
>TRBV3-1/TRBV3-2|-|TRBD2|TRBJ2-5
TGTGCCAGCACTCCACCCAGTGCGGGAGAAGAGACCCAGTACTTC
CASTPPSAGEETQYF
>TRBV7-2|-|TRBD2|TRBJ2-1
TGTGCCAGCGCTCTAGCGGGAGGGTCTGATGAGCAGTTCTTC
CASALAGGSDEQFF
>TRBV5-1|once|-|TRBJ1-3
TGCGCCAGCAGCCCTCAGGGGACTGGAAACACCATATATTTT
CASSPQGTGNTIYF
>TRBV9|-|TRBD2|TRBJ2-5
TGTGCCAGCAGCGTAGGAGCGGGAGGTTTACAAGAGACCCAGTACTTC
CASSVGAGGLQETQYF
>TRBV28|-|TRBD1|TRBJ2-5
TGTGCCAGCAGTCTCCCCCGGGACAGGACGTACCAAGAGACCCAGTACTTC
CASSLPRDRTYQETQYF
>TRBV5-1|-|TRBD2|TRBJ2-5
TGCGCCAGCAGGGAAGCGGGAGGAGAGACCCAGTACTTC
CASREAGGETQYF